The next 23 T cell receptor beta chains were all read from a single sample in a study of cytomegalovirus exposure and HLA in healthy donors. Method: immunoSEQ multiplex PCR; TCRdb's copy keeps in-frame clones and lacks some. The sample records about 120,000 clones, more than 75% being singletons. Sequenced: PBMCs. These receptors were obtained from a man between 18 and 29 years old in good health and CMV-seronegative.

This chain connects TRBV7-6 to TRBJ2-1; 7 bases map to TRBD2. The V segment lost 5 bases and the J segment 6 bases; nucleotides outside the gene matches: 16. CDR1 SGHVS and CDR2 FNYEAQ come from the germline V gene. The CDR3 extends over 17 amino acids. The CDR3 spells CASSRRVAGLGSNEQFF. The CDR3 DNA follows: TGTGCCAGCAGCAGAAGGGTAGCGGGCCTGGGGTCCAATGAGCAGTTCTTC.

The chain couples TRBV5-4 to TRBJ2-1; 13 nucleotides agree with TRBD2. Germline loops: CDR1 SGHNT, CDR2 YYREEE (reference sequence). The CDR3 runs 15 residues. After removal of 4 bases from V and 7 bases from J, the junction contained 5 bases not matched to a gene. CDR3 sequence reads: CASSIRTSGGNEQFF. CDR3 sequence (DNA): TGTGCCAGCAGCATCAGGACTAGCGGGGGAAATGAGCAGTTCTTC. The full variable domain, rest sourced from reference TRBV5-4 and TRBJ2-1, is ETGVTQSPTHLIKTRGQQVTLRCSSQSGHNTVSWYQQALGQGPQFIFQYYREEENGRGNFPPRFSGLQFPNYSSELNVNALELDDSALYLCASSIRTSGGNEQFFGPGTRLTVL.

Written as DNA, the CDR3 is TGTGCCAGCAGTTACGGGGGACAGGGAGTTAATTCACCCCTCCACTTT. Translation gives CASSYGGQGVNSPLHF. This sequence joins TRBV6-5 and TRBJ1-6; 9 positions match TRBD1. The CDR3 runs to 16 residues. V was clipped by 2 bases and J by 6 bases; unmatched bases: 5. The germline CDR1 and CDR2 sequences are MNHEY and SVGAGI.

This chain connects TRBV6-1 to TRBJ1-5, with 9 bases identical to TRBD1. The germline gives CDR1 MNHNS, CDR2 SASEGT. V shed 4 bases, J shed 7 bases, and the junction held 2 bases outside the gene matches. This CDR3 region has 13 residues. The CDR3 DNA follows: TGTGCCAGCAGTGCGGACAGGGGACAGCCCCAGCATTTT. It translates to CASSADRGQPQHF.

CDR3 in amino acids: CASSEWGGGVSTEAFF. As DNA, the CDR3 is TGCGCCAGCAGTGAGTGGGGCGGGGGCGTGAGCACTGAAGCTTTCTTT. The V call is TRBV10-2, the J call TRBJ1-1, with D maybe TRBD1 (6 bases). This CDR3 contains 16 residues. Trimming removed 1 base at V and 4 bases at J, with 16 bases between. The germline gives CDR1 WSHSY, CDR2 SAAADI.

The chain couples TRBV2 to TRBJ2-7; possibly TRBD2 for D (5 bases). This CDR3 has 13 amino acids. Trimming shortened V by 10 bases and J by 0 bases, and 13 bases separated the two germline ends. Germline CDR1 is SNHLY and CDR2 is FYNNEI. CDR3 protein: CATSVRDSYEQYF. CDR3 bases: TGTGCCACCTCAGTGAGGGACTCCTACGAGCAGTACTTC. Combining the CDR3 with reference TRBV2 and TRBJ2-7 gives the whole variable domain EPEVTQTPSHQVTQMGQEVILRCVPISNHLYFYWYRQILGQKVEFLVSFYNNEISEKSEIFDDQFSVERPDGSNFTLKIRSTKLEDSAMYFCATSVRDSYEQYFGPGTRLTVT.

V is TRBV19 and J is TRBJ2-1, with 7 bases fitting TRBD1. Germline CDR1 LNHDA, CDR2 SQIVND (reference sequence). Germline trimming cut 6 bases from V and 1 base from J; bases unmatched to any gene: 6. The CDR3 totals 15 residues. In nucleotides, the CDR3 is TGTGCCAGTAGATTCGGGACAGAATCCTACAATGAGCAGTTCTTC. It codes for CASRFGTESYNEQFF.

The chain recombines TRBV30 with TRBJ2-5, with 11 bases matching TRBD2. The CDR3 spans 13 residues. Germline CDR1 is GTSNPN and CDR2 is SVGIG (reference sequence). The V and J ends lost 7 bases and 5 bases, in that order; junction bases with no gene match: 6. CDR3 protein: CASTSGGSETQYF. CDR3 DNA sequence: TGTGCCTCAACTAGCGGGGGCTCGGAGACCCAGTACTTC.

V is TRBV30 and J is TRBJ1-2, with a weak D call TRBD1 (6 bases). V was cut by 0 bases and J by 2 bases, with 13 bases left in between. The CDR3 covers 15 residues. Germline V CDR1 and CDR2: GTSNPN, SVGIG (reference sequence). CDR3 amino acids: CAWSVGGPTNYGYTF. CDR3 nucleotides: TGTGCCTGGAGTGTAGGGGGACCGACCAACTATGGCTACACCTTC.

The chain has TRBV7-9 and TRBJ2-7, with a tentative D call TRBD2 (5 bases). The CDR3 is 15 residues long. V was shortened by 0 bases and J by 0 bases, with 9 bases between the two germline ends. Germline V gene data show CDR1 as SEHNR and CDR2 as FQNEAQ (reference sequence). The CDR3 loop reads CASSLAPGDSYEQYF. CDR3 nucleotides: TGTGCCAGCAGCTTAGCACCCGGGGACTCCTACGAGCAGTACTTC.

The genes are TRBV5-1 and TRBJ2-1; D gene ambiguous. The CDR3 totals 14 residues. V lost 1 base and J 9 bases, leaving 14 bases between the germline ends. In germline, CDR1 is SGHRS, CDR2 YFSETQ. The CDR3 DNA follows: TGCGCCAGCAGCTTGTTTTTAGCCACGGCTGAGCAGTTCTTC. It is translated as CASSLFLATAEQFF.

V is TRBV12-2 and J is TRBJ2-7; no check of the table's D call, TRBD2, against the DNA was made. TRBV12-2 is a pseudogene segment. CDR3 length: 15 amino acids. The CDR3 region is CASRLSGGGSDEQYF. In nucleotides, the CDR3 is TGTGCAAGTCGCTTATCCGGGGGGGGTTCCGACGAGCAGTACTTC.

The chain combines TRBV5-4 with TRBJ1-1; 7 bases are shared with TRBD1. The V gene end was trimmed by 1 base and the J gene end by 0 bases; junction bases not matched to a gene: 9. The V gene's germline CDR1 is SGHNT and CDR2 YYREEE (reference sequence). The CDR3 consists of 17 residues. The CDR3 region has the DNA TGTGCCAGCAGCTTGCCGCCGGGACAGATTATGAACACTGAAGCTTTCTTT. Its protein is CASSLPPGQIMNTEAFF.

The chain recombines TRBV5-1 with TRBJ1-1, with a weak D call TRBD1 (5 bases). V was shortened by 0 bases and J by 0 bases, with 15 bases between the two germline ends. This CDR3 spans 17 amino acids. Looked up from germline, CDR1 is SGHRS and CDR2 is YFSETQ. CDR3 region: CASSLAVREGVNTEAFF. The CDR3 DNA sequence: TGCGCCAGCAGCTTGGCGGTCAGGGAGGGAGTGAACACTGAAGCTTTCTTT.

This clone appeared a few times. The rearrangement links TRBV6-5 to TRBJ1-2, with TRBD1 matching over 9 bases. The length of the CDR3 is 14 residues. Germline V CDR1 and CDR2: MNHEY, SVGAGI. V trimming: 7 bases; J trimming: 6 bases; junction bases outside the gene matches: 9. In DNA, the CDR3 is TGTGCCAGCAACCCCCTTGGGACAGGGAATGGCTACACCTTC. Its translation: CASNPLGTGNGYTF.

The chain joins TRBV4-1 to TRBJ2-1; D gene uncertain. Trimming took off 0 bases at V and 7 bases at J, with 4 bases between the two ends. CDR1 MGHRA and CDR2 YSYEKL come from the germline V gene. This CDR3 has 12 amino acids. The CDR3 DNA reads TGCGCCAGCAGCCAAGATCGGAATGAGCAGTTCTTC. This translates into CASSQDRNEQFF.

V and J are TRBV10-1 and TRBJ2-2; the match to TRBD2 covers 9 bases. This CDR3 is built from 15 residues. V was pared by 6 bases and J by 6 bases, with 8 bases of the junction left unmatched. Germline assignment: CDR1 WNHNN and CDR2 SYGVQD (reference sequence). The CDR3: CASSRASGGPGELFF. CDR3 DNA: TGCGCCAGCAGCCGCGCCAGCGGGGGGCCCGGGGAGCTGTTTTTT.

This clone appeared a single time. The J gene is TRBJ1-2, the V gene TRBV2, with 7 bases aligning to TRBD1. Germline V gene sequence: CDR1 SNHLY, CDR2 FYNNEI. This CDR3 has 14 amino acids. The trim removed 6 bases at V and 5 bases at J, leaving 9 bases unmatched. CDR3 loop: CASSLNRGGYGYTF. CDR3 sequence (DNA): TGTGCCAGCAGCCTAAACAGGGGTGGGTATGGCTACACCTTC. The whole variable domain, filled in from reference TRBV2 and TRBJ1-2, reads EPEVTQTPSHQVTQMGQEVILRCVPISNHLYFYWYRQILGQKVEFLVSFYNNEISEKSEIFDDQFSVERPDGSNFTLKIRSTKLEDSAMYFCASSLNRGGYGYTFGSGTRLTVV.

The rearrangement uses TRBV13 and TRBJ1-1; D call uncertain. The CDR3 runs to 14 residues. Per germline, CDR1 PRHDT and CDR2 FYEKMQ (reference sequence). Trimming cost V 0 bases and J 4 bases, with 9 bases left between them. The CDR3 DNA reads TGTGCCAGCAGCTTAGGTCGTCGGGTCACTGAAGCTTTCTTT. Translating gives CASSLGRRVTEAFF.

This clone appeared once. Germline and junction disagree at one end, which may indicate a read error. The genes are TRBV5-1 and TRBJ1-1; TRBD1 might be the D (6 bases). CDR3 size: 15 residues. From germline, CDR1 is SGHRS and CDR2 YFSETQ. The CDR3 reads CASRLDSPGNTEAFF. CDR3 DNA sequence: TGCGCCAGCAGATTGGACAGCCCAGGGAACACTGAAGCTTTCTTT.

The J gene is TRBJ2-3, the V gene TRBV11-2, with 8 bases matching TRBD1. The J segment lost 6 bases and the V segment lost 6 bases, leaving 8 bases of the junction unmatched. Germline lookup yields CDR1 SGHAT and CDR2 FQNNGV. The CDR3 totals 14 residues. DNA of the CDR3: TGTGCCAGCAGTGGACAGGGAAGTAGGGATACGCAGTATTTT. It is translated as CASSGQGSRDTQYF.

The chain recombines TRBV27 with TRBJ2-1; the D gene is possibly TRBD1 (6 bases). This CDR3 comprises 16 residues. The V end lost 5 bases, the J end lost 1 base, and 15 bases lay between the germline ends. Germline V gives CDR1 MNHEY, CDR2 SMNVEV (reference sequence). Here the CDR3 DNA reads TGTGCCAGCAGTCCGCACAGGGCCGGGTCCTACAATGAGCAGTTCTTC. It specifies CASSPHRAGSYNEQFF.

The chain combines TRBV7-6 with TRBJ2-7; D may be TRBD1 (5 bases). This CDR3 region has 14 residues. Germline CDR1 and CDR2: SGHVS and FNYEAQ. Trimming removed 6 bases at V and 3 bases at J, with 15 bases between. CDR3 amino acids: CASSQGPTNYEQYF. Written as DNA, the CDR3 is TGTGCCAGCAGTCAGGGCCCAACCAACTACGAGCAGTACTTC.